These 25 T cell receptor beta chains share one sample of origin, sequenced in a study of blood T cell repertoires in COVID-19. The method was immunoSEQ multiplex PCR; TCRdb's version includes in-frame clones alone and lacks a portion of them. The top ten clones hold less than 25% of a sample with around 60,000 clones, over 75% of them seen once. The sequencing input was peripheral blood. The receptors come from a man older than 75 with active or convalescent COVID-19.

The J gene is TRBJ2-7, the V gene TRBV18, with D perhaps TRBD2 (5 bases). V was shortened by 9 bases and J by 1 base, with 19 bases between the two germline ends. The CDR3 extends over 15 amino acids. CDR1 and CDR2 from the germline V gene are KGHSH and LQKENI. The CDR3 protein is CASRPHTEVSYEQYF. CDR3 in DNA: TGTGCCAGTCGGCCCCATACGGAGGTATCCTACGAGCAGTACTTC.

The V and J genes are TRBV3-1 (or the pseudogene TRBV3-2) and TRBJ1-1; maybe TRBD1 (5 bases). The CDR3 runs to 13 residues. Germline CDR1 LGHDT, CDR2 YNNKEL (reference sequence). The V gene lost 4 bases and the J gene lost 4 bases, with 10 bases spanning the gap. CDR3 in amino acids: CASSRNRFTEAFF. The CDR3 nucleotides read TGTGCCAGCAGCCGCAACAGGTTCACTGAAGCTTTCTTT.

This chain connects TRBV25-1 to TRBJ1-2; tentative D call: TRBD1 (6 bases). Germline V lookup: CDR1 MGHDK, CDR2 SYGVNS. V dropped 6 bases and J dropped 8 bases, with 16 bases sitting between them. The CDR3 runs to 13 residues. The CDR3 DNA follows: TGTGCCAGCAGCTTCGGGACAACCCAGGGCTACACCTTC. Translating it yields CASSFGTTQGYTF.

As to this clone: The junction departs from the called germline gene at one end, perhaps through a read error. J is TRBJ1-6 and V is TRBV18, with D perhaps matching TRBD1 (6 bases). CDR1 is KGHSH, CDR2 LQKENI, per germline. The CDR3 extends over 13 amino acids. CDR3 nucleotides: TGTGCCAGCTCACCGAACAGGGATTCCCCCCTCCACTTT. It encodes CASSPNRDSPLHF.

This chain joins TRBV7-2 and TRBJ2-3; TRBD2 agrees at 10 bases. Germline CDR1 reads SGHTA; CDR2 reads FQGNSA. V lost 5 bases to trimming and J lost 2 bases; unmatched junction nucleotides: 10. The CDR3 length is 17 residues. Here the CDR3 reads CASSPWTSGSLTDTQYF. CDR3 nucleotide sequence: TGTGCCAGCAGCCCCTGGACTAGCGGCTCTCTCACAGATACGCAGTATTTT. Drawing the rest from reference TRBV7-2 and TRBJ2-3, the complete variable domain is GAGVSQSPSNKVTEKGKDVELRCDPISGHTALYWYRQSLGQGLEFLIYFQGNSAPDKSGLPSDRFSAERTGGSVSTLTIQRTQQEDSAVYLCASSPWTSGSLTDTQYFGPGTRLTVL.

CDR3 protein: CASRETGGWTEAFF. CDR3 sequence (DNA): TGTGCCAGCAGGGAAACAGGGGGCTGGACTGAAGCTTTCTTT. V is TRBV2 and J is TRBJ1-1; 9 bases fit TRBD1. After removal of 6 bases from V and 5 bases from J, the junction contained 7 bases not matched to a gene. Germline CDR1 is SNHLY and CDR2 is FYNNEI. CDR3 length: 14 amino acids.

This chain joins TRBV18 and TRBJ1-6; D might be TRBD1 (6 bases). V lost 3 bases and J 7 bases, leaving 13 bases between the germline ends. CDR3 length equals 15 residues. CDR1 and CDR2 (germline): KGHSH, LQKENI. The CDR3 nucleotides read TGTGCCAGCTCACCCTATCGGACAGAGAATTCACCCCTCCACTTT. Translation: CASSPYRTENSPLHF.

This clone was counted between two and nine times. The CDR3 bases are TGCGCCAGCTCTGATCGGGGACTCCTTACCTACGAGCAGTACTTC. Translating gives CASSDRGLLTYEQYF. The rearrangement uses TRBV10-2 and TRBJ2-7; D might be TRBD2 (6 bases). The CDR3 consists of 15 residues. The V end was cut by 8 bases, the J end by 2 bases, with 19 bases between. The V gene's germline CDR1 is WSHSY and CDR2 SAAADI.

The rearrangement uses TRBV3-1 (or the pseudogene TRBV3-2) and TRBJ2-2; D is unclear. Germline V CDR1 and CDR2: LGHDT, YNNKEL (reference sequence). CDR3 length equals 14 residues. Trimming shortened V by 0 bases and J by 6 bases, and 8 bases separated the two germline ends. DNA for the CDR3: TGTGCCAGCAGCCAAGATTCCTCCGCCGGGGAGCTGTTTTTT. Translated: CASSQDSSAGELFF.

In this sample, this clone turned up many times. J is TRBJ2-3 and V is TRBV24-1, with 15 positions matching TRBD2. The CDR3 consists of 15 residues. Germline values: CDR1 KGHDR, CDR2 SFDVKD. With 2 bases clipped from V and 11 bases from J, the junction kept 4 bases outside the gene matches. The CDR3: CATSDSGTSGRRQYF. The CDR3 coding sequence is TGTGCCACCAGTGATTCGGGGACTAGCGGGAGGAGGCAGTATTTT.

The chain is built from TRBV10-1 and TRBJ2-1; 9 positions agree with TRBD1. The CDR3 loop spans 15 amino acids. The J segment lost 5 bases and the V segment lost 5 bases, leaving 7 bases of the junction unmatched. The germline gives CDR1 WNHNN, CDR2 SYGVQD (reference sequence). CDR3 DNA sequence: TGCGCCAGCAGTAAAACAGGGGGCGCAGACAATGAGCAGTTCTTC. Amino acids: CASSKTGGADNEQFF.

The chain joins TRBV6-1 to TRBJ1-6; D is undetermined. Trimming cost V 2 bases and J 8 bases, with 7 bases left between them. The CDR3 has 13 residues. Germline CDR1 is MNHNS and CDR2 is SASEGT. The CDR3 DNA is TGTGCCAGCAGTGAACTCGAGGATTCACCCCTCCACTTT. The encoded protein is CASSELEDSPLHF.

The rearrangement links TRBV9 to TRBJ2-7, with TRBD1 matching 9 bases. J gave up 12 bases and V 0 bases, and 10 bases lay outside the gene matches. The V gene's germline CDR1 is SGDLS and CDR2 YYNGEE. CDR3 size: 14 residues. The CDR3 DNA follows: TGTGCCAGCAGCGTAGGACGGGGACAGGGTGGTCTGTACTTC. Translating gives CASSVGRGQGGLYF.

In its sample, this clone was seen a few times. In nucleotides, the CDR3 is TGCGCCAGCAGCCAACGGACAGTTGCTAACTATGGCTACACCTTC. As protein: CASSQRTVANYGYTF. V and J are TRBV4-1 and TRBJ1-2, with a weak D call TRBD1 (6 bases). Germline CDR1 MGHRA, CDR2 YSYEKL. The CDR3 has 15 amino acids. Trimming removed 2 bases from V and 0 bases from J, with 10 bases in between.

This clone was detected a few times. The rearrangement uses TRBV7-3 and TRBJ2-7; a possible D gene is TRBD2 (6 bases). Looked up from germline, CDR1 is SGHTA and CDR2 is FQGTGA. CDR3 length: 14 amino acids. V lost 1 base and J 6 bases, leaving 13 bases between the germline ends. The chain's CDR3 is CASSLMAGNGEQYF. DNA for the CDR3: TGTGCCAGCAGCTTAATGGCGGGAAACGGCGAGCAGTACTTC. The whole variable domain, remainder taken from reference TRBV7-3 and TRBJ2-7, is GAGVSQTPSNKVTEKGKYVELRCDPISGHTALYWYRQSLGQGPEFLIYFQGTGAADDSGLPNDRFFAVRPEGSVSTLKIQRTERGDSAVYLCASSLMAGNGEQYFGPGTRLTVT.

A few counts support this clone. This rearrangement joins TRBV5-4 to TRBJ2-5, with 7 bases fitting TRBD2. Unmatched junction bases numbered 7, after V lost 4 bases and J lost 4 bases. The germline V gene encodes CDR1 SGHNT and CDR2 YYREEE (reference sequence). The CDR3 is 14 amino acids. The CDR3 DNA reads TGTGCCAGCAGCCTAAGGGAGGGCCGAGAGACCCAGTACTTC. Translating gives CASSLREGRETQYF.

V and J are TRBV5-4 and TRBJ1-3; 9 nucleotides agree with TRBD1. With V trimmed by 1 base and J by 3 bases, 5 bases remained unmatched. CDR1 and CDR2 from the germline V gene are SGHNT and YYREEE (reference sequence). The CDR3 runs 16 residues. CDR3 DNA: TGTGCCAGCAGCTTGAACCGACAGGGGGTTGGAAACACCATATATTTT. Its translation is CASSLNRQGVGNTIYF. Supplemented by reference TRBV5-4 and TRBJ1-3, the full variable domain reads ETGVTQSPTHLIKTRGQQVTLRCSSQSGHNTVSWYQQALGQGPQFIFQYYREEENGRGNFPPRFSGLQFPNYSSELNVNALELDDSALYLCASSLNRQGVGNTIYFGEGSWLTVV.

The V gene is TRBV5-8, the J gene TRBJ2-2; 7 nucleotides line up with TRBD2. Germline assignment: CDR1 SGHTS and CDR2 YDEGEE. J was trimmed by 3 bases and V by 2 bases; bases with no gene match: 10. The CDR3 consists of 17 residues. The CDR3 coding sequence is TGTGCCAGCAGCTTCAGTACCCGGGCGGGGGACACCGGGGAGCTGTTTTTT. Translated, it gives CASSFSTRAGDTGELFF.

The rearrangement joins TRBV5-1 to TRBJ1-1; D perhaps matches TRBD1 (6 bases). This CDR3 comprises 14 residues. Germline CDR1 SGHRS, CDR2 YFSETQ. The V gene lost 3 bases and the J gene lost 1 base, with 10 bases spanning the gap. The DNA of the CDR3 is TGCGCCAGCAGCTCGGGGGGCGCGAACACTGAAGCTTTCTTT. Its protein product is CASSSGGANTEAFF.

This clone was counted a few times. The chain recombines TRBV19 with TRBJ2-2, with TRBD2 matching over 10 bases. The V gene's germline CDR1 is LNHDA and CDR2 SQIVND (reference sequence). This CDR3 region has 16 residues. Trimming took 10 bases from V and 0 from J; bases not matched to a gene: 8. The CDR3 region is CATSPSGGSNTGELFF. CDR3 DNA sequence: TGTGCCACCTCCCCTAGCGGGGGATCGAACACCGGGGAGCTGTTTTTT. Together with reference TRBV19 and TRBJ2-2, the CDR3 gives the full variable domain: DGGITQSPKYLFRKEGQNVTLSCEQNLNHDAMYWYRQDPGQGLRLIYYSQIVNDFQKGDIAEGYSVSREKKESFPLTVTSAQKNPTAFYLCATSPSGGSNTGELFFGEGSRLTVL.

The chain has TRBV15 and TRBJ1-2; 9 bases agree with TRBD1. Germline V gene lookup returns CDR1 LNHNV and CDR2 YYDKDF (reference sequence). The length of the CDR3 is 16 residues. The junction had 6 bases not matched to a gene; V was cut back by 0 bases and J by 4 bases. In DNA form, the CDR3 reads TGTGCCACCAGCAGAGATACAGACAGGGGGGGCTATGGCTACACCTTC. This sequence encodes CATSRDTDRGGYGYTF.

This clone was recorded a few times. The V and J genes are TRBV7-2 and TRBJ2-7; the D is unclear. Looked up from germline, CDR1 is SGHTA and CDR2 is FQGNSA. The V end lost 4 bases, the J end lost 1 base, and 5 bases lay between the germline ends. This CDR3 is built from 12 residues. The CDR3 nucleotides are TGTGCCAGCAGCTCGACATCCTACGAGCAGTACTTC. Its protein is CASSSTSYEQYF.

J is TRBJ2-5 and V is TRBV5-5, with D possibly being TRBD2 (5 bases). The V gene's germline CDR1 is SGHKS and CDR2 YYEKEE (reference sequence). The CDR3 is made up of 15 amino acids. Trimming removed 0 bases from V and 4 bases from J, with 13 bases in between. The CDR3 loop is CASSLARAAGETQYF. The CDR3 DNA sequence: TGTGCCAGCAGCTTGGCCCGAGCGGCCGGAGAGACCCAGTACTTC.

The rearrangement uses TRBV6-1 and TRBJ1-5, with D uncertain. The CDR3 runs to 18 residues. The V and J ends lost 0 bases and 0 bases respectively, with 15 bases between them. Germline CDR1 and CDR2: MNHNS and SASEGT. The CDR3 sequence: CASSEALWVGDSNQPQHF. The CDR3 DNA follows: TGTGCCAGCAGTGAAGCGCTTTGGGTCGGGGATAGCAATCAGCCCCAGCATTTT.

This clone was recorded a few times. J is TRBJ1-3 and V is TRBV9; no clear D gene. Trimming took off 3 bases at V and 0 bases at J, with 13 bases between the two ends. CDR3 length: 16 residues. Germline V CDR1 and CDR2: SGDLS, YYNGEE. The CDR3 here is CASSAHTDYSGNTIYF. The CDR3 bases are TGTGCCAGCAGCGCCCATACAGACTACTCTGGAAACACCATATATTTT.